These T cell receptor beta chains were read from a single sample in a study of glioma-infiltrating T cells after dendritic cell vaccination. Some clones are missing from TCRdb's copy, which holds only in-frame ones; the method was immunoSEQ multiplex PCR. The sample has roughly 100,000 clones, over 65% seen once; the top ten hold around 3.2%. This specimen consisted of blood, obtained before dendritic cell vaccination. The receptors were sampled from a human donor with glioblastoma. Both conserved end residues are part of each CDR3. Each record gives: D gene, J gene, V gene, clone size, CDR3 DNA, CDR3 protein. The D gene is left open where the match is weak. Clone size is given for some rows only: seen once, a few or many times, or a class if the clone is expanded.

>.|TRBJ1-5|TRBV6-1|.
TGTGCCAGCAGTGAAGCCCGGTATAATCAGCCCCAGCATTTT
CASSEARYNQPQHF
>.|TRBJ1-2|TRBV6-1|once
TGTGCCAGCAGTTATGTGTTGAGTGGCTACACCTTC
CASSYVLSGYTF
>TRBD2|TRBJ2-3|TRBV7-8|.
TGTGCCAGCAAACTGCGGGGGGCTACCACAGATACGCAGTATTTT
CASKLRGATTDTQYF
>TRBD1|TRBJ1-1|TRBV2|.
TGTGCCAGCAGTGACAGGGGGCATCAAGCTTTCTTT
CASSDRGHQAFF
>TRBD1|TRBJ2-7|TRBV5-1|.
TGCGCCAGCAGCTCCCAAGGACAGGGGGCCTACGAGCAGTACTTC
CASSSQGQGAYEQYF
>TRBD2|TRBJ2-7|TRBV11-2|.
TGTGCCAGCAGACCCACTAGCGGGGGCTTCGAGCAGTACTTC
CASRPTSGGFEQYF
>TRBD1|TRBJ1-1|TRBV7-9|.
TGTGCCAGCAGCTTAGGGGGACAGGGGCTGGACACTGAAGCTTTCTTT
CASSLGGQGLDTEAFF
>.|TRBJ2-7|TRBV27|.
TGTGCCAGCAGCTCCCTCGTGAGCTGGGAGCAGTACTTC
CASSSLVSWEQYF
>.|TRBJ1-4|TRBV11-2|.
TGTGCCAGCAGCTTAGGGAGAACTAATGAAAAACTGTTTTTT
CASSLGRTNEKLFF
>.|TRBJ1-5|TRBV4-1|.
TGCGCCAGCAGCCAAGCCATGGGCGATCAGCCCCAGCATTTT
CASSQAMGDQPQHF
>.|TRBJ1-6|TRBV27|.
TGTGCCAGCAGTTTATTCTCTCGGTTAGATAATTCACCCCTCCACTTT
CASSLFSRLDNSPLHF
>.|TRBJ2-1|TRBV2|.
TGTGCCAGCAGTGAACGGGGAAATGAGCAGTTCTTC
CASSERGNEQFF
>.|TRBJ1-1|TRBV5-1|.
TGCGCCAGCAGCTTTAGCGGGCCGGGCACTGAAGCTTTCTTT
CASSFSGPGTEAFF
>.|TRBJ1-5|TRBV18|once
TGTGCCAGCTCAGGGGGGAGCAATCAGCCCCAGCATTTT
CASSGGSNQPQHF
>TRBD1|TRBJ2-7|TRBV11-3|.
TGTGCCAGCAGCCCCGAAGGGGGCAGCTACGAGCAGTACTTC
CASSPEGGSYEQYF
>.|TRBJ2-6|TRBV9|.
TGTGCCAGCAGCGTAGAGTTAGCTGGGGCCAACGTCCTGACTTTC
CASSVELAGANVLTF
>TRBD2|TRBJ2-7|TRBV5-6|.
TGTGCCAGCAGCTCCCGACTAGCGGCCCTACGATACTTC
CASSSRLAALRYF
>.|TRBJ1-1|TRBV6-5|.
TGTGCCAGCAGTAGGCTCCGGGAGGACACTGAAGCTTTCTTT
CASSRLREDTEAFF
>.|TRBJ1-1|TRBV19|.
TGTGCCAGTAGAATGACAGAGAACACTGAAGCTTTCTTT
CASRMTENTEAFF
>.|TRBJ1-2|TRBV2|.
TGTGCCAGCAGTGAGGAGGGAAGGGATGGCTACACCTTC
CASSEEGRDGYTF
>TRBD2|TRBJ2-5|TRBV7-9|.
TGTGCCAGCAGCCGGGGGGTCCCTTCCCAAGAGACCCAGTACTTC
CASSRGVPSQETQYF
>TRBD1|TRBJ2-7|TRBV11-2|.
TGTGCCAGCAGCCCAATGACAGGGAGCCACGAGCAGTACTTC
CASSPMTGSHEQYF
>TRBD1|TRBJ1-2|TRBV5-4|.
TGTGCCAGCAGCTTGACAGGGGCTAACTATGGCTACACCTTC
CASSLTGANYGYTF
>.|TRBJ2-5|TRBV27|.
TGTGCCAGCAGTCCGGGGAGGGGGTTAGAGACCCAGTACTTC
CASSPGRGLETQYF
>.|TRBJ2-7|TRBV7-9|.
TGTGCCAGCAGCGAGGATTGGAATGAGCAGTACTTC
CASSEDWNEQYF
>TRBD2|TRBJ2-1|TRBV6-1|few
TGTGCCAGCAGTGCTGGGGGGGCGGGAGGGAGAAGCAATGAGCAGTTCTTC
CASSAGGAGGRSNEQFF
>TRBD1|TRBJ1-3|TRBV27|once
TGTGCCAGCAAGGCCGACAGGGCCCCTGGAAACACCATATATTTT
CASKADRAPGNTIYF
>.|TRBJ2-6|TRBV7-2|.
TGTGCCAGCAGCCTGGTCGGTTCTGGGGCCAACGTCCTGACTTTC
CASSLVGSGANVLTF
>TRBD1|TRBJ2-7|TRBV5-1|.
TGCGCCAGCAGCTTTACCCCAGGGGGCGAGCAGTACTTC
CASSFTPGGEQYF
>TRBD2|TRBJ2-7|TRBV11-3|.
TGTGCCAGCAGCTTAGATCGAGGTCTAGCGGGATTCTACGAGCAGTACTTC
CASSLDRGLAGFYEQYF
>.|TRBJ2-7|TRBV19|few
TGTGCCAGTAGTATAGACAGGAAATCCTACGAGCAGTACTTC
CASSIDRKSYEQYF
>.|TRBJ1-4|TRBV5-1|.
TGCGCCAGCAGCTTGGCCGGGGGGATTAATGAAAAACTGTTTTTT
CASSLAGGINEKLFF
>TRBD1|TRBJ1-1|TRBV5-4|once
TGTGCCAGCAGCTTCGACAGGGAGGACACTGAAGCTTTCTTT
CASSFDREDTEAFF
>TRBD1|TRBJ2-7|TRBV18|.
TGTGCCAGCTCTCTTGGACAGGGACCCTACGAGCAGTACTTC
CASSLGQGPYEQYF
>.|TRBJ2-7|TRBV5-4|.
TGTGCCAGCAGCTTATCTTCCAATCGGTTATCCTACGAGCAGTACTTC
CASSLSSNRLSYEQYF
>.|TRBJ2-7|TRBV6-5|.
TGTGCCAGCAGCGGTCCGGTAAACTACGAGCAGTACTTC
CASSGPVNYEQYF
>TRBD2|TRBJ2-5|TRBV9|.
TGTGCCAGCAGCGTAGGGGCTAGCGGGAGGGCCGGGGAAGAGACCCAGTACTTC
CASSVGASGRAGEETQYF
>.|TRBJ1-1|TRBV18|.
TGTGCCAGCTCATACAGGGAAAGAAACACTGAAGCTTTCTTT
CASSYRERNTEAFF
>TRBD1|TRBJ1-2|TRBV9|.
TGTGCCAGCAACGGACAGGGGAACTATGGCTACACCTTC
CASNGQGNYGYTF